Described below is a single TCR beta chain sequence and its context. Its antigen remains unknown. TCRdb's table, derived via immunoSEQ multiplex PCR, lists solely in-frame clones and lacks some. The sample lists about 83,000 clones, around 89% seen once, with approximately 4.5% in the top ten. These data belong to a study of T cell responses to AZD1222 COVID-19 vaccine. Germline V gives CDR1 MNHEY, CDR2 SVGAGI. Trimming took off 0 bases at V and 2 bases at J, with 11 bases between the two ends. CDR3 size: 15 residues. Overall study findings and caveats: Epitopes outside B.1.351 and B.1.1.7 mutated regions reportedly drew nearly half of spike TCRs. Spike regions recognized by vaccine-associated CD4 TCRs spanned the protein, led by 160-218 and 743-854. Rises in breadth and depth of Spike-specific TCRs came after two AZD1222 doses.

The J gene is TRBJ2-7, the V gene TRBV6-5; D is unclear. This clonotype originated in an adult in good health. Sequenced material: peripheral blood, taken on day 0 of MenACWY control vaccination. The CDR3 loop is CASSYSVVDPYEQYF. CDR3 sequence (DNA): TGTGCCAGCAGTTACTCTGTGGTAGACCCCTACGAGCAGTACTTC.